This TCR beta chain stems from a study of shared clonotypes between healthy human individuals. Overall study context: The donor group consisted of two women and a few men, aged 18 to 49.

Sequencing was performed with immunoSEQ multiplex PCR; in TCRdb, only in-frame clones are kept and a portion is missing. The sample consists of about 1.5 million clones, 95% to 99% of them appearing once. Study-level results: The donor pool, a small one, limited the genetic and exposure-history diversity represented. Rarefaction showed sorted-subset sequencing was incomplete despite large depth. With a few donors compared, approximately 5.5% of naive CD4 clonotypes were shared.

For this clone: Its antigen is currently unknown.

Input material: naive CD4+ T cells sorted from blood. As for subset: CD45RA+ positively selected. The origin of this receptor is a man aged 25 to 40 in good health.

CDR3 DNA: TGTGCCAGCAGTTTAGGACCCTATTACGAGCAGTACTTC. It is translated as CASSLGPYYEQYF. The rearrangement links TRBV27 to TRBJ2-7, with D unclear. Trimming left V 2 bases short and J 4 bases short, with 9 bases between. The CDR3 sequence is 13 residues long. The germline V gene encodes CDR1 MNHEY and CDR2 SMNVEV (reference sequence).